The rows below give T cell receptor beta chains drawn from one sample of a study of T cell responses to AZD1222 COVID-19 vaccine. Sequenced by immunoSEQ multiplex PCR; TCRdb stores in-frame clones only, minus some. The data show 100,000 or so clones, with roughly 90% seen just once and about 3% held by the top ten. Sequenced here: peripheral blood, sampled on day 0 of AZD1222 vaccination. Receptors were obtained from an adult in good health. Each CDR3 is given with its conserved first and last residue. Each record gives: J gene, V gene, clone size, D gene, CDR3 DNA, CDR3 protein. D genes are given only for firm matches. Not all rows give a size; the values are once, few, many and, for expanded clones, a class.

TRBJ2-7,TRBV4-3,NA,NA,TGCGCCAGCAGCCAAGATTTGGCTAGCGTAGATTACAAGTACGAGCAGTACTTC,CASSQDLASVDYKYEQYF
TRBJ2-7,TRBV27,NA,TRBD2,TGTGCCAGCAGTTTATCCAGACTAGCGGGACTGGGGGAGCAGTACTTC,CASSLSRLAGLGEQYF
TRBJ1-4,TRBV10-3,NA,NA,TGTGCCATCAGCCAACAGGGTGGGGTTGAAAAACTGTTTTTT,CAISQQGGVEKLFF
TRBJ2-1,TRBV4-1,NA,NA,TGCGCCAGCAGCCACGGGGGCGGAGGACCCGGGAAGTACAATGAGCAGTTCTTC,CASSHGGGGPGKYNEQFF
TRBJ2-1,TRBV2,NA,NA,TGTGCCAGCAGTGAATCCCGGGGGCTCGGTGAGCAGTTCTTC,CASSESRGLGEQFF
TRBJ2-5,TRBV5-8,NA,NA,TGTGCCAGCAGACCTCCTCGAGTGTACCAAGAGACCCAGTACTTC,CASRPPRVYQETQYF
TRBJ2-1,TRBV5-5,NA,NA,TGTGCCAGCAGGAGAGGGGCCAGCCTCAATGAGCAGTTCTTC,CASRRGASLNEQFF
TRBJ1-5,TRBV2,NA,NA,TGTGCCAGCACCGCGGGACACCCCATATATAGCAATCAGCCCCAGCATTTT,CASTAGHPIYSNQPQHF
TRBJ2-3,TRBV6-4,few,TRBD2,TGTGCCAGCAGTGACATAGCGGGAGGGCCAGATACGCAGTATTTT,CASSDIAGGPDTQYF
TRBJ1-3,TRBV9,NA,NA,TGTGCCAGCAGCGTAGATCTATTTCGAGGGGTGGTAGGAGGAAACACCATATATTTT,CASSVDLFRGVVGGNTIYF
TRBJ1-4,TRBV6-6,NA,NA,TGTGCCAGCAGTTACGACGGGACGGGGGAAAAACTGTTTTTT,CASSYDGTGEKLFF
TRBJ1-2,TRBV3-1/TRBV3-2,NA,NA,TGTGCCAGCAGCCAAGGTGAATTGAGGGGAGACCATGGCTACACCTTC,CASSQGELRGDHGYTF
TRBJ1-1,TRBV7-2,NA,NA,TGTGCCAGCGCCGCCGGACAGATGAACACTGAAGCTTTCTTT,CASAAGQMNTEAFF
TRBJ1-1,TRBV30,NA,TRBD1,TGTGCCTGGAGACGACAGGGTAGGTACACTGAAGCTTTCTTT,CAWRRQGRYTEAFF
TRBJ1-1,TRBV5-5,NA,TRBD1,TGTGCCAGCAGCCCCCGGGACAGGGGGTTTAACACTGAAGCTTTCTTT,CASSPRDRGFNTEAFF
TRBJ2-4,TRBV27,NA,TRBD2,TGTGCCAGCAGTTCCCTCGGGGGGGATCTAGCCAAAAACATTCAGTACTTC,CASSSLGGDLAKNIQYF
TRBJ1-3,TRBV9,NA,NA,TGTGCCAGCAGCGGAGAATTGGGACATACTGGAAACACCATATATTTT,CASSGELGHTGNTIYF
TRBJ2-7,TRBV27,NA,NA,TGTGCCAGCAGTTTCGGCCAGGGCAGCTCCTACGAGCAGTACTTC,CASSFGQGSSYEQYF
TRBJ1-5,TRBV2,NA,NA,TGTGCCAGCAAGATCTTACATGGAGGGGATCAGCCCCAGCATTTT,CASKILHGGDQPQHF
TRBJ2-3,TRBV14,NA,NA,TGTGCCAGCAGCCAAGACATTGGTAGTAGCACAGATACGCAGTATTTT,CASSQDIGSSTDTQYF
TRBJ1-5,TRBV5-1,NA,NA,TGCGCCAGCAGCTTGTGGCCAGGGACTCAGCCCCAGCATTTT,CASSLWPGTQPQHF
TRBJ2-7,TRBV28,NA,TRBD2,TGTGCCAGCAGTGAAAGCGGGATGGACTCCTACGAGCAGTACTTC,CASSESGMDSYEQYF
TRBJ2-1,TRBV7-6,NA,TRBD2,TGTGCCAGCAGCATGACCTCAGCGGGAGTAAATGAGCAGTTCTTC,CASSMTSAGVNEQFF
TRBJ2-5,TRBV27,NA,NA,TGTGCCAGCAGTCAAAACTACCAAGAGACCCAGTACTTC,CASSQNYQETQYF
TRBJ1-3,TRBV10-3,NA,TRBD1,TGTGCCATCAGTGATAGACAGGGCTCTGGAAACACCATATATTTT,CAISDRQGSGNTIYF
TRBJ1-4,TRBV19,NA,NA,TGTGCCAGTAGTGTAAGTCCGCCAGGGTCGGCGAAAAATGAAAAACTGTTTTTT,CASSVSPPGSAKNEKLFF
TRBJ1-1,TRBV3-1/TRBV3-2,NA,NA,TGTGCCAGCAGCCAACCCGGCCCGGACTCTGAAGCTTTCTTT,CASSQPGPDSEAFF